This passage covers 20 T cell receptor beta chains from one sample sequenced in a study of siplizumab effects on memory and regulatory T cells. Here immunoSEQ multiplex PCR was the method, and the copy in TCRdb shows in-frame clones only, minus some. Among some 65,000 clones, around 90% were seen once, and the ten largest hold around 1.6%. The sample comprised Tregs sorted from blood. The receptors were gathered from a human donor in good health.

V is TRBV2 and J is TRBJ2-5; 11 bases line up with TRBD1. This CDR3 has 14 residues. V lost 6 bases, J lost 4 bases, and 4 bases stayed unmatched. The V gene's germline CDR1 is SNHLY and CDR2 FYNNEI. The CDR3 DNA reads TGTGCCAGCAGAGCGGACAGGGGGCGAGAGACCCAGTACTTC. Its protein is CASRADRGRETQYF.

In nucleotides, the CDR3 is TGTGCCAGCAGTAGGCACGGTTACCGATACAGTCGGGCCAACGTCCTGACTTTC. The encoded protein is CASSRHGYRYSRANVLTF. The genes are TRBV2 and TRBJ2-6; D remains unclear. Germline V gene lookup returns CDR1 SNHLY and CDR2 FYNNEI. The V end lost 5 bases, the J end lost 5 bases, and 22 bases lay between the germline ends. The CDR3 runs 18 residues.

CDR3 protein: CASSQGGGVAYGYTF. The CDR3 bases are TGTGCCAGCAGCCAAGGAGGGGGCGTCGCCTATGGCTACACCTTC. The rearrangement joins TRBV4-2 to TRBJ1-2; TRBD1 agrees at 7 bases. The CDR3 covers 15 residues. Trimming took 1 base from V and 4 from J; bases not matched to a gene: 6. The germline V gene encodes CDR1 LGHNA and CDR2 YNFKEQ.

The rearrangement links TRBV21-1 to TRBJ2-7; the tabulated D call, TRBD2, remains unverified against the DNA. TRBV21-1 is marked as a pseudogene. The CDR3 is 19 residues long. As DNA, the CDR3 is TGTGCCAGCAGCAAAGACGAGATGAAGTCCGACGGGGTACTCTACGAGCAGTACTTC. Its translation is CASSKDEMKSDGVLYEQYF.

The chain has TRBV5-1 and TRBJ2-1, with TRBD2 identical over 8 bases. V lost 5 bases to trimming and J lost 1 base; unmatched junction nucleotides: 5. Germline-derived CDR1 and CDR2 are SGHRS and YFSETQ. The CDR3 has 15 amino acids. CDR3 in DNA: TGCGCCAGCAGTCCGGGACTAGTGTCCTACAATGAGCAGTTCTTC. Translating gives CASSPGLVSYNEQFF.

The genes are TRBV6-1 and TRBJ2-4; D is perhaps TRBD1 (6 bases). CDR1 is MNHNS, CDR2 SASEGT, per germline. V was clipped by 7 bases and J by 6 bases, with 10 bases between them. The CDR3 totals 12 residues. The CDR3 is CASNKQGNIQYF. In DNA form, the CDR3 reads TGTGCCAGCAACAAACAGGGAAACATTCAGTACTTC.

This clone came up many times. This rearrangement joins TRBV19 to TRBJ1-2; TRBD1 matches at 7 bases. This CDR3 comprises 13 residues. Germline trimming cut 11 bases from V and 0 bases from J; bases unmatched to any gene: 6. Germline lookup yields CDR1 LNHDA and CDR2 SQIVND (reference sequence). The CDR3 region has the DNA TGTGCCGCCAGGGGGTTAGCTAACTATGGCTACACCTTC. As protein: CAARGLANYGYTF.

The chain uses TRBV29-1 and TRBJ2-5, with 7 nucleotides matching TRBD2. This CDR3 spans 13 amino acids. V was pared by 7 bases and J by 1 base, with 6 bases of the junction left unmatched. Germline V gene lookup returns CDR1 SQVTM and CDR2 ANQGSEA. In nucleotides, the CDR3 is TGCAGCGCATGGGGGGGGTTCCAAGAGACCCAGTACTTC. Translation gives CSAWGGFQETQYF.

V gene TRBV18 combines with J gene TRBJ1-2, with a tentative D call TRBD1 (6 bases). The CDR3 sequence is 13 residues long. The V end was cut by 4 bases, the J end by 8 bases, with 14 bases between. Looked up from germline, CDR1 is KGHSH and CDR2 is LQKENI. The CDR3 reads CASSQRQVWGYTF. The CDR3 coding sequence is TGTGCCAGCTCACAGCGACAGGTTTGGGGCTACACCTTC.

Points on this clone: This CDR3 is also generated by other DNA sequences in the sample. The rearrangement joins TRBV6-1 to TRBJ2-5; 8 bases agree with TRBD2. This CDR3 has 15 amino acids. The V segment lost 5 bases and the J segment 5 bases; nucleotides outside the gene matches: 10. The germline gives CDR1 MNHNS, CDR2 SASEGT. CDR3 region: CASSNPGLAKETQYF. CDR3 bases: TGTGCCAGCAGTAACCCAGGACTAGCTAAGGAGACCCAGTACTTC.

V usage is TRBV2 and J usage is TRBJ1-2; unclear D gene. V was cut by 2 bases and J by 0 bases, with 7 bases left in between. This CDR3 region has 14 residues. CDR1 is SNHLY and CDR2 is FYNNEI in the germline V gene. The CDR3 loop is CASSEHPTNYGYTF. The CDR3 DNA follows: TGTGCCAGCAGTGAACACCCGACTAACTATGGCTACACCTTC.

This rearrangement joins TRBV7-3 to TRBJ2-7; TRBD2 agrees at 10 bases. In germline, CDR1 is SGHTA, CDR2 FQGTGA. The CDR3 totals 14 residues. The junction had 2 bases not matched to a gene; V was cut back by 6 bases and J by 0 bases. The CDR3 sequence: CASRPSGGSYEQYF. The CDR3 DNA sequence: TGTGCCAGCAGACCTAGCGGGGGCTCCTACGAGCAGTACTTC.

The chain has TRBV6-5 and TRBJ1-4; TRBD1 aligns across 8 bases. CDR1 is MNHEY and CDR2 is SVGAGI in the germline V gene. The CDR3 has 13 amino acids. V lost 3 bases, J lost 10 bases, and 4 bases stayed unmatched. The CDR3 DNA is TGTGCCAGCAGTTATGGACAGGGTGGAAAACTGTTTTTT. This sequence encodes CASSYGQGGKLFF.

This sequence joins TRBV30 and TRBJ1-5; D call uncertain. The V end lost 0 bases, the J end lost 4 bases, and 10 bases lay between the germline ends. This CDR3 is 14 amino acids long. Per the germline V gene, CDR1 is GTSNPN and CDR2 is SVGIG (reference sequence). The DNA for the CDR3 is TGTGCCTGGAGTGTACGGGCACTAAATCAGCCCCAGCATTTT. As protein: CAWSVRALNQPQHF. The entire variable domain, with the rest obtained from reference TRBV30 and TRBJ1-5, is as follows: SQTIHQWPATLVQPVGSPLSLECTVEGTSNPNLYWYRQAAGRGLQLLFYSVGIGQISSEVPQNLSASRPQDRQFILSSKKLLLSDSGFYLCAWSVRALNQPQHFGDGTRLSIL.

This chain links TRBV15 with TRBJ2-1; TRBD1 agrees at 12 bases. This CDR3 has 24 residues. Germline values: CDR1 LNHNV, CDR2 YYDKDF (reference sequence). With 0 bases clipped from V and 3 bases from J, the junction kept 24 bases outside the gene matches. CDR3 sequence: CATSRELRVRNIVGTGGGYNEQFF. CDR3 nucleotide sequence: TGTGCCACCAGCAGAGAATTACGAGTCCGTAACATTGTGGGGACAGGGGGCGGCTACAATGAGCAGTTCTTC.

As for this clone: Germline is not matched at one junction end, which may reflect a read error. This rearrangement joins TRBV27 to TRBJ2-2, with D perhaps assigned TRBD1 or TRBD2 (5 bases each). The CDR3 extends over 13 amino acids. The germline gives CDR1 MNHEY, CDR2 SMNVEV (reference sequence). CDR3 region: CASSGGRPGEMFF. CDR3 coding DNA: TGTGCCAGCAGTGGGGGACGGCCCGGGGAGATGTTTTTT.

This clone was counted once. The rearrangement joins TRBV6-1 to TRBJ2-7; D call uncertain. The CDR3 loop spans 14 amino acids. From germline, CDR1 is MNHNS and CDR2 SASEGT. Trimming removed 7 bases at V and 3 bases at J, with 16 bases between. In DNA form, the CDR3 reads TGTGCCAGCACCCAAGGGCACAGCAGCTACGAGCAGTACTTC. Encoded protein: CASTQGHSSYEQYF.

This clone occurred a few times. The chain combines TRBV5-1 with TRBJ2-2, with 8 bases aligning to TRBD1. The V gene end was trimmed by 3 bases and the J gene end by 8 bases; junction bases not matched to a gene: 3. The length of the CDR3 is 13 residues. Germline V gives CDR1 SGHRS, CDR2 YFSETQ. The CDR3 DNA is TGCGCCAGCAGCTCGGACAGGGCTGGGGAGCTGTTTTTT. This gives the protein CASSSDRAGELFF.

This rearrangement joins TRBV7-9 to TRBJ2-5, with no clear D. In germline, CDR1 is SEHNR, CDR2 FQNEAQ (reference sequence). V was trimmed by 4 bases and J by 1 base, leaving 13 bases between them. The CDR3 contains 15 residues. DNA of the CDR3: TGTGCCAGCAGCTCTGGGCGGCCGGTCCAAGAGACCCAGTACTTC. The encoded protein is CASSSGRPVQETQYF.

The chain recombines TRBV11-2 with TRBJ2-2; TRBD2 matches 8 bases. Trimming cost V 3 bases and J 5 bases; bases outside gene matches: 11. Germline CDR1 SGHAT, CDR2 FQNNGV. The length of the CDR3 is 17 residues. CDR3 bases: TGTGCCAGCAGCTTCGGGGCGGGAGGCGGAGGAACCGGGGAGCTGTTTTTT. Translating it yields CASSFGAGGGGTGELFF. The entire variable domain, with the rest obtained from reference TRBV11-2 and TRBJ2-2, is as follows: EAGVAQSPRYKIIEKRQSVAFWCNPISGHATLYWYQQILGQGPKLLIQFQNNGVVDDSQLPKDRFSAERLKGVDSTLKIQPAKLEDSAVYLCASSFGAGGGGTGELFFGEGSRLTVL.